Ten or more counts support the clone carrying this TCR beta chain. This CDR3 is 14 amino acids long. Trimming cost V 0 bases and J 4 bases; bases outside gene matches: 3. CDR1 is MNHEY and CDR2 is SMNVEV in the germline V gene (reference sequence). The method was immunoSEQ multiplex PCR; TCRdb's version includes in-frame clones alone and lacks a portion of them. The sample lists about 120,000 clones, about 89% occurring once. The data originate from a study of blood T cell repertoires in COVID-19. The chain employs TRBV27 and TRBJ2-7; 7 bases fit TRBD2. Source material: peripheral blood. The origin of this receptor is a woman in her seventies with acute or convalescent COVID-19. CDR3 in DNA: TGTGCCAGCAGTTTATCAAGGGGAGGGTACGAGCAGTACTTC. This encodes CASSLSRGGYEQYF.